The rows below give T cell receptor beta chains drawn from one sample of a study of T cell repertoires in cytomegalovirus infection. Their target antigens are unknown. TCRdb itself ran the reads through MiXCR, one entry per CDR3 protein. This sample has hundreds of thousands of distinct CDR3 sequences, with approximately 32% found just once. Sequenced material: cultured CD8+ T cells from PBMCs, taken from culture after CMV antigen stimulation. The receptors were sampled from a human donor in good health (CMV status not recorded). Some clones in this sample may be carry-over from other donors' samples. The CDR3 runs from the conserved cysteine through the conserved F or W. D genes are given only for firm matches. The size of a clone is reported for some rows only, either as once, few or many, or as a class for expanded clones.

TRBJ1-1 TRBV4-1 many NA TGCGCCAGCAGCCAAGCGGCGGGGGGGAACACTGAAGCTTTCTTT CASSQAAGGNTEAFF
TRBJ2-5 TRBV6-1 NA TRBD2 TGTGCCAGCGGACTAGCGGGGGGCCAAGAGACCCAGTACTTC CASGLAGGQETQYF
TRBJ1-1 TRBV7-6 few TRBD1 TGTGCCAGCAGCCGCCACCGGGACAGACTTGAAGCTTTCTTT CASSRHRDRLEAFF
TRBJ1-2 TRBV19 few TRBD1 TGTGCCAGTAGTCTACAGGGGGCGAGTTATGGCTACACCTTC CASSLQGASYGYTF
TRBJ1-1 TRBV10-2 NA NA TGCGCCAGCAGTGAGAGGGGGGGCTTGAACACTGAAGCTTTCTTT CASSERGGLNTEAFF
TRBJ2-7 TRBV15 NA TRBD1 TGTGCCACCAGCAAAGGACAGGGCCACGAGCAGTACTTC CATSKGQGHEQYF
TRBJ2-7 TRBV12-3/TRBV12-4 NA NA TGTGCCAACAGTCTACAGGTCTACGAGCAGTACTTC CANSLQVYEQYF
TRBJ1-2 TRBV7-9 NA NA TGTGCCAGCAGCTTATCGTCAACAGAGATTAGGGATGGCTACACCTTC CASSLSSTEIRDGYTF
TRBJ1-5 TRBV27 NA TRBD1 TGTGCCAGCAGCGGGACAGCCCTATGGCCCCAGCATTTT CASSGTALWPQHF
TRBJ1-6 TRBV27 few NA TGTGCCAGCAGGAGGGAATATAATTCACCCCTCCACTTT CASRREYNSPLHF
TRBJ2-1 TRBV7-8 many NA TGTGCCAGCAGCGGGCCAGACTACAATGAGCAGTTCTTC CASSGPDYNEQFF
TRBJ2-2 TRBV2 NA NA TGTGCCAGCAGTGAAGGGCCAGGGGGGGACACCGGGGAGCTGTTTTTT CASSEGPGGDTGELFF
TRBJ2-1 TRBV6-6 NA TRBD1 TGTGCCAGCAGTGGATATACGACAGGGGGAAGCAATGAGCAGTTCTTC CASSGYTTGGSNEQFF
TRBJ2-2 TRBV9 NA NA TGTGCCAGCAGCGCGGGGGCGACAGGGCGGGAGCTGTTTTTT CASSAGATGRELFF